The 17 T cell receptor beta chains in this list originate from one sample, sequenced in a study of blood T cell repertoires in COVID-19. The method was immunoSEQ multiplex PCR; TCRdb's version includes in-frame clones alone and lacks a portion of them. The table lists some 180,000 clones, approximately 80% of them singletons. Input material: peripheral blood. The receptors were sampled from a woman of 80 years or more with COVID-19, enrolled during active disease.

J is TRBJ2-5 and V is TRBV27; 10 nucleotides align to TRBD1. Germline trimming cut 5 bases from V and 1 base from J; bases unmatched to any gene: 10. Per the germline V gene, CDR1 is MNHEY and CDR2 is SMNVEV (reference sequence). The CDR3 covers 17 residues. CDR3 sequence reads: CASSPTSGQGFQETQYF. The CDR3 DNA sequence: TGTGCCAGCAGTCCGACATCGGGACAGGGGTTCCAAGAGACCCAGTACTTC.

V gene TRBV27 combines with J gene TRBJ2-7, with D tentatively TRBD1 (6 bases). CDR3 length equals 16 residues. The V gene lost 0 bases and the J gene lost 4 bases, with 16 bases spanning the gap. Germline-derived CDR1 and CDR2 are MNHEY and SMNVEV (reference sequence). This chain's CDR3 is CASSLSSQGRSYEQYF. Here the CDR3 DNA reads TGTGCCAGCAGTTTATCGTCACAGGGAAGGAGTTACGAGCAGTACTTC.

This clone was observed once. The V call is TRBV6-5, the J call TRBJ2-7; 9 bases align to TRBD1. The CDR3 totals 15 residues. Germline-derived CDR1 and CDR2 are MNHEY and SVGAGI. With V trimmed by 4 bases and J by 0 bases, 4 bases remained unmatched. CDR3 in amino acids: CASSSDRGVSYEQYF. CDR3 DNA sequence: TGTGCCAGCAGTTCAGACAGGGGGGTCTCCTACGAGCAGTACTTC.

CDR3 sequence (DNA): TGTGCCAGCAGCCGGGCCGGACAGACTAATGAAAAACTGTTTTTT. The encoded protein is CASSRAGQTNEKLFF. The chain combines TRBV5-5 with TRBJ1-4; tentative D call: TRBD1 (6 bases). Germline V lookup: CDR1 SGHKS, CDR2 YYEKEE (reference sequence). The germline V and J ends were trimmed by 4 bases and 2 bases, with 12 bases remaining between them. This CDR3 is built from 15 residues.

The chain links TRBV6-6 to TRBJ1-1; no definite D call. Trimming took 2 bases from V and 0 from J, leaving 4 bases between them. CDR1 MNHNY and CDR2 SVGAGI come from the germline V gene (reference sequence). The CDR3 consists of 13 residues. The CDR3 region is CASSYTVNTEAFF. The CDR3 coding sequence is TGTGCCAGCAGTTACACAGTGAACACTGAAGCTTTCTTT.

This chain links TRBV3-1 (or the pseudogene TRBV3-2) with TRBJ2-3; D unresolved. This CDR3 is 12 amino acids long. Germline CDR1 is LGHDT and CDR2 is YNNKEL (reference sequence). Trimming left V 8 bases short and J 6 bases short, with 12 bases between. This CDR3 is CASAPTEDTQYF. CDR3 sequence (DNA): TGTGCCAGCGCTCCCACTGAGGATACGCAGTATTTT.

The CDR3 DNA follows: TGTGCCAGCAGCTTAGGGGCTCCGGGACAGGGGCCGGAAAAACTGTTTTTT. Translated, it gives CASSLGAPGQGPEKLFF. V gene TRBV7-9 combines with J gene TRBJ1-4; 10 bases match TRBD1. Germline CDR1 SEHNR, CDR2 FQNEAQ (reference sequence). Losses at the gene ends were 1 base for V and 8 bases for J; bases not matched to a gene: 10. The CDR3 is made up of 17 amino acids.

The CDR3 region has the DNA TGTGCCAGCACCTCGACAGGGTCTCAGCAGCCCCAGCATTTT. Its protein is CASTSTGSQQPQHF. The rearrangement uses TRBV28 and TRBJ1-5; 7 bases are a match to TRBD1. This CDR3 is 14 amino acids long. The V gene's germline CDR1 is MDHEN and CDR2 SYDVKM. Trimming at V came to 7 bases and at J to 7 bases, leaving 10 bases not matched to a gene.

The chain couples TRBV5-1 to TRBJ1-5; a weak D match, TRBD1 (6 bases). The CDR3 has 13 amino acids. Per germline, CDR1 SGHRS and CDR2 YFSETQ. V shed 0 bases and J shed 5 bases, with 6 bases lying between them. The CDR3 spells CASSLGTDQPQHF. The CDR3, as DNA: TGCGCCAGCAGCTTGGGGACAGATCAGCCCCAGCATTTT. Supplemented by reference TRBV5-1 and TRBJ1-5, the full variable domain reads KAGVTQTPRYLIKTRGQQVTLSCSPISGHRSVSWYQQTPGQGLQFLFEYFSETQRNKGNFPGRFSGRQFSNSRSEMNVSTLELGDSALYLCASSLGTDQPQHFGDGTRLSIL.

V is TRBV11-2 and J is TRBJ2-3; 8 bases fit TRBD2. This CDR3 is built from 17 residues. CDR1 SGHAT and CDR2 FQNNGV come from the germline V gene. Trimming took 4 bases from V and 1 from J; bases not matched to a gene: 10. CDR3 loop: CASSSGSGGMGTDTQYF. CDR3 in DNA: TGTGCCAGCAGCTCCGGGAGCGGGGGAATGGGCACAGATACGCAGTATTTT.

The V call is TRBV9, the J call TRBJ1-2; 8 nucleotides match TRBD1. With V trimmed by 5 bases and J by 8 bases, 5 bases remained unmatched. Germline-derived CDR1 and CDR2 are SGDLS and YYNGEE. This CDR3 spans 12 amino acids. This CDR3 is CASRSGGYGYTF. The CDR3 region has the DNA TGTGCCAGCAGGTCAGGGGGCTACGGCTACACCTTC.

The gene calls are TRBV24-1 and TRBJ2-5, with D maybe TRBD1 (6 bases). Germline CDR1 reads KGHDR; CDR2 reads SFDVKD. CDR3 length: 15 residues. Trimming stripped 3 bases from V and 2 bases from J, with 12 bases between. Here the CDR3 reads CATSDPTTGQETQYF. The CDR3 DNA is TGTGCCACCAGTGATCCGACGACAGGTCAAGAGACCCAGTACTTC.

The sample holds a few counts of this clone. V is TRBV7-9 and J is TRBJ1-1, with 12 bases identical to TRBD1. V shed 4 bases and J 2 bases; nucleotides not matched to a gene: 2. Germline V gene data show CDR1 as SEHNR and CDR2 as FQNEAQ (reference sequence). This CDR3 comprises 15 residues. Here the CDR3 DNA reads TGTGCCAGCAGCTCCGGGACAGGGGGCAACACTGAAGCTTTCTTT. Protein sequence: CASSSGTGGNTEAFF.

The J gene is TRBJ1-6, the V gene TRBV11-2; tentatively, D is TRBD1 (6 bases). The CDR3 loop spans 15 amino acids. Trimming removed 8 bases from V and 0 bases from J, with 11 bases in between. CDR1 SGHAT and CDR2 FQNNGV come from the germline V gene. CDR3 sequence: CASGDISSYNSPLHF. CDR3 sequence (DNA): TGTGCCAGCGGGGACATCAGCTCCTATAATTCACCCCTCCACTTT.

The rearrangement uses TRBV4-2 and TRBJ2-7; maybe TRBD1 (5 bases). This CDR3 contains 14 residues. The V end was cut by 1 base, the J end by 2 bases, with 9 bases between. Germline CDR1 and CDR2: LGHNA and YNFKEQ. The CDR3 here is CASSQGAGTYEQYF. The CDR3 DNA reads TGTGCCAGCAGCCAAGGTGCAGGGACCTACGAGCAGTACTTC.

This clone was recorded only once. V usage is TRBV11-3 and J usage is TRBJ2-5; 12 nucleotides line up with TRBD2. Losses at the gene ends were 4 bases for V and 1 base for J; bases not matched to a gene: 13. Germline V gene lookup returns CDR1 SGHNT and CDR2 YENEEA. The CDR3 spans 19 residues. The CDR3 reads CASSYPVRLAGVPQETQYF. The CDR3 region has the DNA TGTGCCAGCAGCTATCCGGTGCGACTAGCGGGGGTCCCCCAAGAGACCCAGTACTTC.

The chain joins TRBV19 to TRBJ2-7, with 12 bases fitting TRBD2. CDR3 length equals 15 residues. The germline V gene encodes CDR1 LNHDA and CDR2 SQIVND (reference sequence). Trimming at V came to 4 bases and at J to 2 bases, leaving 3 bases not matched to a gene. CDR3 region: CASSSGTSGPYEQYF. CDR3 bases: TGTGCCAGTAGTAGCGGGACTAGCGGGCCCTACGAGCAGTACTTC.